These T cell receptor beta chains were read from a single sample in a study of blood T cell repertoires in COVID-19. Profiling relied on immunoSEQ multiplex PCR, and the TCRdb table lists in-frame clones only, not all of them. The sample shows fewer than 300,000 clones, 75% to 90% of them seen only once. The sample was peripheral blood. The receptors shown here come from a woman aged 50 to 60 with COVID-19, enrolled during active disease. Each CDR3 is given with its conserved first and last residue. Fields, in order: V gene, clone size, J gene, D gene, CDR3 DNA, CDR3 protein. The D gene is left open where the match is weak. Size values are once, few and many counts, or a class for expanded clones, and some rows have none.

>TRBV11-3|NA|TRBJ2-5|NA
TGTGCCAGCAGCTTAGTCAGAGGGGGTGGTGAGACCCAGTACTTC
CASSLVRGGGETQYF
>TRBV5-4|NA|TRBJ1-1|TRBD1
TGTGCCAGCAGCTCCATCAGGGGGATGAACACTGAAGCTTTCTTT
CASSSIRGMNTEAFF
>TRBV6-4|once|TRBJ1-1|TRBD1
TGTGCCAGCAGGAAGGACAGGGGAAACACTGAAGCTTTCTTT
CASRKDRGNTEAFF
>TRBV4-3|NA|TRBJ2-7|NA
TGCGCCAGCAGCGAATCACCGACAGGTGAGATGCGCGAGCAGTACTTC
CASSESPTGEMREQYF
>TRBV4-2|NA|TRBJ2-7|TRBD1
TGTGCCAGCAGCCAGGCTACAGGGGTATCCTACGAGCAGTACTTC
CASSQATGVSYEQYF
>TRBV7-9|NA|TRBJ2-1|TRBD2
TGTGCCAGCAGCGCCAGGACTAGCGGTGGCCCCAGGGAGCAGTTCTTC
CASSARTSGGPREQFF
>TRBV7-9|NA|TRBJ2-5|TRBD2
TGTGCCAGCAGCTTGGGGGCTAGCGGGAGTCTCCGAGAGACCCAGTACTTC
CASSLGASGSLRETQYF
>TRBV24-1|once|TRBJ2-5|NA
TGTGCCACCAAGGGGGGGAACTATACGGAGGAGACCCAGTACTTC
CATKGGNYTEETQYF
>TRBV7-2|NA|TRBJ2-3|TRBD2
TGTGCCAGCAGCGCCCCCGGGACTAGCGGCACAGATACGCAGTATTTT
CASSAPGTSGTDTQYF
>TRBV28|NA|TRBJ1-2|NA
TGTGCCAGCACCGTAGCCGAAGACAGAAATGGCTACACCTTC
CASTVAEDRNGYTF
>TRBV3-1/TRBV3-2|once|TRBJ2-5|TRBD1
TGTGCCAGCGGGACAGGGGGCTCCCAAGAGACCCAGTACTTC
CASGTGGSQETQYF
>TRBV6-6|few|TRBJ1-4|TRBD1
TGTGCCAGCAGTTCACCGACAGGGGTTGGTGAAAAACTGTTTTTT
CASSSPTGVGEKLFF
>TRBV19|once|TRBJ2-1|NA
TGTGCCAGTAGTGGCGGGTTTAGAACTCGCTCCTACAATGAGCAGTTCTTC
CASSGGFRTRSYNEQFF
>TRBV2|NA|TRBJ2-5|NA
TGTGCCAGCAGTGACGGACGGGCGACAGTTGGGACCCAGTACTTC
CASSDGRATVGTQYF
>TRBV5-1|NA|TRBJ2-4|NA
TGCGCCAGCAGCGCAAACTCCTTAGCCAAAAACATTCAGTACTTC
CASSANSLAKNIQYF
>TRBV18|NA|TRBJ2-7|TRBD2
TGTGCCAGCTCACCCGCTAGCGGGAGGCCCTACGAGCAGTACTTC
CASSPASGRPYEQYF
>TRBV29-1|NA|TRBJ1-1|NA
TGCAGCGGCGGAGACGGGGACACTGAAGCTTTCTTT
CSGGDGDTEAFF
>TRBV7-6|few|TRBJ2-7|NA
TGTGCCAGCAGCTTAGCGGGGACACCCTACGAGCAGTACTTC
CASSLAGTPYEQYF
>TRBV4-3|NA|TRBJ1-2|TRBD1
TGCGCCAGCAGCCACCTCAGCCATGATACAGGGGCCTATGGCTACACCTTC
CASSHLSHDTGAYGYTF
>TRBV13|NA|TRBJ1-2|NA
TGTGCCAGCAGCTTAGGCTGGCGGAGCAGGGAAGTTGGCTATGGCTACACCTTC
CASSLGWRSREVGYGYTF
>TRBV9|NA|TRBJ1-1|TRBD1
TGTGCCAGCAGCGTAGTAGTAGGTTCATACAGGGGGGCTTTCTTT
CASSVVVGSYRGAFF
>TRBV5-1|NA|TRBJ1-2|NA
TGCGCCAGCACAAGGGCTTCCTTCGAGGGTGGCTACACCTTC
CASTRASFEGGYTF
>TRBV23-1|NA|TRBJ2-3|NA
TGCGCCAGCAGTCAATCGAGACCAGCGGAAGGCGCAGATACGCAGTATTTT
CASSQSRPAEGADTQYF
>TRBV18|NA|TRBJ2-3|NA
TGTGCCAGCTCACCAACATTCCCTCCAGGGGCAGATACGCAGTATTTT
CASSPTFPPGADTQYF
>TRBV7-9|NA|TRBJ1-1|TRBD1
TGTGCCAGCAGCTCCCGGGACAGGGGGCCGAACACTGAAGCTTTCTTT
CASSSRDRGPNTEAFF
>TRBV18|NA|TRBJ2-7|NA
TGTGCCAGCTCACCACGTCTAGCCGACTACGAGCAGTACTTC
CASSPRLADYEQYF
>TRBV29-1|NA|TRBJ1-1|TRBD1
TGCAGCGTTGAAATCGGGGGACAGGTGAACACTGAAGCTTTCTTT
CSVEIGGQVNTEAFF
>TRBV5-1|NA|TRBJ1-1|NA
TGCGCCAGCAGCCTTCTTTCCAGGAACACTGAAGCTTTCTTT
CASSLLSRNTEAFF
>TRBV19|NA|TRBJ1-1|NA
TGTGCCAGTAGGGGCCGCGGGGGCACTGAAGCTTTCTTT
CASRGRGGTEAFF
>TRBV12-3/TRBV12-4|NA|TRBJ1-2|NA
TGTGCCAGCAGTTTAGGGGCGGGAGACTACACCTTC
CASSLGAGDYTF
>TRBV18|NA|TRBJ1-3|NA
TGTGCCAGCTCACCAGGAGGAGGTGGAAACACCATATATTTT
CASSPGGGGNTIYF
>TRBV3-1/TRBV3-2|NA|TRBJ2-2|TRBD2
TGTGCCAGCAGCCCGTGGACTAGCGCCAACACCGGGGAGCTGTTTTTT
CASSPWTSANTGELFF
>TRBV3-1/TRBV3-2|NA|TRBJ1-1|NA
TGTGCCAGCAGCCTCAACAGGGCACGCACTGAAGCTTTCTTT
CASSLNRARTEAFF
>TRBV6-4|NA|TRBJ1-6|TRBD1
TGTGCCAGCAGCGCAGGGGGGACGTGGAATTCACCCCTCCACTTT
CASSAGGTWNSPLHF
>TRBV6-2/TRBV6-3|NA|TRBJ1-2|NA
TGTGCCAGCAGTTACGGTCAGGTAGAGGGCTACACCTTC
CASSYGQVEGYTF
>TRBV28|NA|TRBJ1-1|NA
TGTGCCAGCAGTTTGAAGGCAGGGGTGCGAACTGAAGCTTTCTTT
CASSLKAGVRTEAFF
>TRBV7-2|NA|TRBJ2-7|NA
TGTGCCAGCAGCTTCCGAAGTGGGCTTGAGCAGTACTTC
CASSFRSGLEQYF
>TRBV5-6|NA|TRBJ2-6|TRBD1
TGTGCCAGCAGAAGGGGACAGGGCCTCCGTGGGGCCAACGTCCTGACTTTC
CASRRGQGLRGANVLTF
>TRBV6-5|once|TRBJ1-3|TRBD1
TGTGCCAGCAGGAATCCAGGGGGAACTGGAAACACCATATATTTT
CASRNPGGTGNTIYF
>TRBV5-4|NA|TRBJ2-3|NA
TGTGCCAGCAGTCCCCCCGGGTCAGATACGCAGTATTTT
CASSPPGSDTQYF